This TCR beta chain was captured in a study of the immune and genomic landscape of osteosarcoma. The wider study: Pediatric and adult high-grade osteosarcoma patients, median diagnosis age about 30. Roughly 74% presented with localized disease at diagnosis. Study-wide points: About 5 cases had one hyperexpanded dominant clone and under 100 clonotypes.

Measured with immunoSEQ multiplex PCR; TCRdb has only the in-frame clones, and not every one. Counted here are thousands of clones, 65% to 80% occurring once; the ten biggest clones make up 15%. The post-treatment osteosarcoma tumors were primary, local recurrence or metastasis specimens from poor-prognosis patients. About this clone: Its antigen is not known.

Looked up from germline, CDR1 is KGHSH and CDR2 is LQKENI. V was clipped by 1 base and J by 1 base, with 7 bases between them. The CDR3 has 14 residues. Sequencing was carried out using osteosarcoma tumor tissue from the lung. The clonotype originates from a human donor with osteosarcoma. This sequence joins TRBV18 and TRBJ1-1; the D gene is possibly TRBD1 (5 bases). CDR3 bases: TGTGCCAGCTCACCACTGGGGGGGAACACTGAAGCTTTCTTT. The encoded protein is CASSPLGGNTEAFF.